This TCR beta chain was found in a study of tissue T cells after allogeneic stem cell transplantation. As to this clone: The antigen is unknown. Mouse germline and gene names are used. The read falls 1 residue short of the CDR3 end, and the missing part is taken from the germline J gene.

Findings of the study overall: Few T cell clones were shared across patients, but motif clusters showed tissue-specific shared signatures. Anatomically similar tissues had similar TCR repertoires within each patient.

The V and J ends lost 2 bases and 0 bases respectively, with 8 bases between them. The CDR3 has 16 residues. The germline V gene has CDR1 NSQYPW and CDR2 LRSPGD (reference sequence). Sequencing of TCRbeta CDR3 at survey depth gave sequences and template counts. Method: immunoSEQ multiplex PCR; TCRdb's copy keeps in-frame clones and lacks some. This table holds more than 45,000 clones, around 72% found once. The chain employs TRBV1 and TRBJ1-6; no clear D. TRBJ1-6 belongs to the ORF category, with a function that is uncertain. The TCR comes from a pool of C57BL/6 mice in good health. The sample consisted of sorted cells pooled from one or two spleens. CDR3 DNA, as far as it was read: TGCACCTGCAGTGCAAACAAAAATTCCTATAATTCGCCCCTCTAC. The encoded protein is CTCSANKNSYNSPLY. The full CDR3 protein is CTCSANKNSYNSPLYF.